This T cell receptor beta chain was retrieved from a study of cytomegalovirus exposure and HLA in healthy donors. Whole-study findings and limits: Analysis performed later found around 15,000 TCR beta sequences associated with HLA alleles at 0.05 false discovery rate.

PCR involved 60 Vbeta and 13 Jbeta primers. Sequencing was performed with immunoSEQ multiplex PCR; in TCRdb, only in-frame clones are kept and a portion is missing. The sample holds some 150,000 clones, 60% to 80% seen once. CDR3 length: 13 residues. Germline V CDR1 and CDR2: ENHRY, SYGVKD. Trimming cost V 10 bases and J 4 bases; bases outside gene matches: 2. A word on this clone: The antigen remains unidentified.

The sequenced material came from PBMCs. This chain uses TRBV10-3 with TRBJ2-2, with 11 positions matching TRBD1. This TCR was recovered from a male donor in good health and CMV-seronegative. CDR3 bases: TGTGCCAGCGGGACAGGGGGCACCGGGGAGCTGTTTTTT. Translating it yields CASGTGGTGELFF.